A selection of T cell receptor beta chains follows, all from one sample in a study of blood T cells in healthy people across ages. One entry per CDR3 protein, called by TCRdb with MiXCR from the 5' RACE reads. The profile shows 650,000 to 1,000,000 distinct CDR3 sequences, 30% to 45% of them singletons. The sequenced sample was blood. The receptors originated from a man aged 18 to 29 in good health. Each CDR3 is given with its conserved first and last residue. A D gene is named only where the DNA matches it firmly. Some rows mark clone size as missing; the rest say once, few, many or name a class of expanded clone.

clone_size d_call j_call v_call cdr3_aa cdr3_nt
many TRBD1 TRBJ2-7 TRBV7-2 CASSLDRGLYEQYF TGTGCCAGCAGCTTAGACAGGGGGCTCTACGAGCAGTACTTC
many . TRBJ2-7 TRBV12-3/TRBV12-4 CASSLLGQPGGYEQYF TGTGCCAGCAGTCTATTGGGACAGCCCGGGGGCTACGAGCAGTACTTC
. . TRBJ2-7 TRBV7-2 CASSPVATSYNEQYF TGTGCCAGCAGCCCCGTCGCCACTAGCTACAATGAGCAGTACTTC
many . TRBJ2-5 TRBV4-1 CASSGDRGFLETQYF .
. . TRBJ2-7 TRBV6-2/TRBV6-3 CASSYSRGLRSYEQYF TGTGCCAGCAGTTACAGTCGGGGGCTTCGCTCCTACGAGCAGTACTTC
few TRBD1 TRBJ1-1 TRBV12-3/TRBV12-4 CASRRQGASDTEAFF TGTGCCAGCAGGAGACAGGGGGCCTCGGACACTGAAGCTTTCTTT
. . TRBJ2-5 TRBV29-1 CSVEDLLGAQETQYF TGCAGCGTTGAAGATCTGCTGGGAGCCCAAGAGACCCAGTACTTC
. TRBD1 TRBJ1-1 TRBV5-1 CASSSNRGHNTEAFF TGCGCCAGCAGCTCCAACAGGGGGCACAACACTGAAGCTTTCTTT
. TRBD1 TRBJ2-7 TRBV7-9 CASSRLGQRSYEQYF TGTGCCAGCAGCCGGTTGGGACAGAGATCCTACGAGCAGTACTTC
few . TRBJ1-1 TRBV7-2 CASSVTGLRTEAFF TGTGCCAGCAGCGTTACAGGGTTGCGCACTGAAGCTTTCTTT
few TRBD1 TRBJ2-3 TRBV7-9 CASSFDRGRSTDTQYF TGTGCCAGCAGCTTTGACAGGGGGCGGAGCACAGATACGCAGTATTTT
few . TRBJ2-1 TRBV9 CASSASLGGASNEQFF TGTGCCAGCAGCGCGAGCTTAGGCGGAGCTTCCAATGAGCAGTTCTTC
few TRBD1 TRBJ2-3 TRBV5-6 CASSQDRGYTDTQYF TGTGCCAGCAGCCAGGACAGGGGATACACAGATACGCAGTATTTT
. . TRBJ2-4 TRBV29-1 CSALAKNIQYF TGCAGCGCCCTTGCCAAAAACATTCAGTACTTC
. . TRBJ1-5 TRBV11-2 CASSLTPGVSNQPQHF TGTGCCAGCAGCTTGACGCCAGGGGTTAGCAATCAGCCCCAGCATTTT
. TRBD1 TRBJ2-1 TRBV20-1 CSADREIDLNPYNEQFF TGCAGTGCCGACAGGGAAATAGACCTAAACCCCTACAATGAGCAGTTCTTC
few . TRBJ2-1 TRBV20-1 CSGGWNEQFF TGCAGTGGGGGGTGGAATGAGCAGTTCTTC
many . TRBJ2-3 TRBV7-9 CASSLGPASVDTQYF TGTGCCAGCAGCTTAGGGCCCGCAAGCGTAGATACGCAGTATTTT
. . TRBJ2-2 TRBV12-3/TRBV12-4 CASSLYRKSTGELFF TGTGCCAGCAGCCTATATCGGAAGAGCACCGGGGAGCTGTTTTTT
. . TRBJ2-6 TRBV6-6 CASTFPQESGANVLTF TGTGCCAGCACCTTCCCACAGGAATCTGGGGCCAACGTCCTGACTTTC
. . TRBJ2-3 TRBV10-1 CASSADGGYAVF TGCGCCAGCAGTGCCGATGGGGGATACGCAGTATTT
few . TRBJ2-5 TRBV20-1 CSARRTDVTQYF TGCAGTGCTAGGAGGACAGACGTGACCCAGTACTTC
. . TRBJ1-5 TRBV12-3/TRBV12-4 CASSLETARLNQPQHF TGCGCCAGCAGCCTCGAGACTGCTAGACTCAATCAGCCCCAGCATTTT
few . TRBJ1-2 TRBV6-5 CASSIRQGGGTHTF TGTGCCAGCAGCATTAGGCAGGGAGGTGGTACCCACACCTTC
. . TRBJ1-5 TRBV7-2 CASSLETENQPQHF TGTGCCAGCAGCTTAGAGACAGAAAATCAGCCCCAGCATTTT
. TRBD1 TRBJ1-4 TRBV9 CASSPSTGEATNEKLFF TGTGCCAGCAGCCCTTCGACAGGGGAAGCAACTAATGAAAAACTGTTTTTT
. . TRBJ1-5 TRBV20-1 CSARGDWDNQPQHF TGCAGTGCTAGAGGGGATTGGGACAATCAGCCCCAGCATTTT
few TRBD1 TRBJ2-1 TRBV5-1 CASTDRDNEQFF TGCGCCAGCACGGACAGGGACAATGAGCAGTTCTTC
many TRBD2 TRBJ2-3 TRBV4-3 CASSQGAGVTDTQYF TGCGCCAGCAGCCAAGGAGCGGGGGTCACAGATACGCAGTATTTT
many . TRBJ2-1 TRBV4-3 CASSQDWKGEQFF TGCGCCAGCAGCCAAGATTGGAAGGGTGAGCAGTTCTTC
. TRBD2 TRBJ2-2 TRBV10-3 CAISTSGVLTGELFF TGTGCCATCAGTACTAGCGGGGTCCTCACCGGGGAGCTGTTTTTT
. . TRBJ2-7 TRBV27 CASSRLGNHYNEQYF TGTGCCAGCAGCAGATTAGGGAACCACTACAATGAGCAGTACTTC
. . TRBJ2-4 TRBV20-1 CSANLRGRYNEQYF TGCAGTGCTAACCTACGGGGGAGGTACAATGAGCAGTACTTC
many . TRBJ1-2 TRBV20-1 CSARVADPTEGYTF TGCAGTGCTAGAGTCGCAGATCCTACGGAGGGCTACACCTTC
. . TRBJ2-1 TRBV7-9 CASSSNGQRSTPPNEQFF TGTGCCAGCAGCTCCAACGGACAGAGGTCTACTCCGCCCAATGAGCAGTTCTTC
few TRBD1 TRBJ1-5 TRBV4-1 CASSHNLIRGTVRQPQHF TGCGCCAGCAGCCATAACCTAATACGCGGGACAGTGAGGCAGCCCCAGCATTTT
. . TRBJ1-5 TRBV20-1 CSAAGPGDQPQHF TGCAGTGCCGCGGGCCCTGGGGATCAGCCCCAGCATTTT
. . TRBJ2-7 TRBV3-1 CTSSRRGHAYEQYF TGTACCAGCAGCCGAAGGGGACACGCGTACGAGCAGTACTTC
few . TRBJ1-1 TRBV12-3/TRBV12-4 CASTRATEAFF TGTGCCAGCACCCGGGCCACTGAAGCTTTCTTT
. TRBD1 TRBJ1-4 TRBV6-6 CASSLPHGQGSEKLFF TGTGCCAGCAGCCTACCCCACGGACAGGGGAGTGAAAAACTGTTTTTT
many . TRBJ2-3 TRBV20-1 CSAREVGQDIYTQYF TGCAGTGCTAGAGAAGTGGGGCAGGACATATATACGCAGTATTTT
many TRBD2 TRBJ2-3 TRBV7-2 CASSGTSGGTDTQYF TGTGCCAGCAGCGGGACTAGCGGGGGGACAGATACGCAGTATTTT
. . TRBJ2-4 TRBV7-8 CASSLGWEAKNIQYF TGTGCCAGCAGCTTGGGGTGGGAGGCCAAAAACATTCAGTACTTC
. TRBD1 TRBJ1-1 TRBV27 CASSLTFRGPLNTEAFF TGTGCCAGCAGTTTAACGTTCAGGGGGCCCCTGAACACTGAAGCTTTCTTT
. . TRBJ1-4 TRBV25-1 CASRDVLEKLFF TGTGCCAGCAGGGACGTATTGGAAAAACTGTTTTTT
. . TRBJ2-1 TRBV7-9 CASSSRTANEVRYSYNEQFF TGTGCCAGCAGCTCTCGGACAGCGAACGAAGTCCGATACTCCTACAATGAGCAGTTCTTC
. . TRBJ1-1 TRBV6-5 CASSYEASNTEAFF TGTGCCAGCAGTTACGAGGCGTCGAACACTGAAGCTTTCTTT